Listed below are T cell receptor beta chains from one sample, sequenced in a study of blood T cell repertoires in COVID-19. Here immunoSEQ multiplex PCR was the method, and the copy in TCRdb shows in-frame clones only, minus some. The sample shows nearly 300,000 clones, roughly 91% of them seen only once. Sequenced input: PBMCs or T cells enriched from blood (not recorded which). The receptors originated from a woman in her 50s who had been exposed to COVID-19. Both conserved end residues are part of each CDR3. A D gene is named only where the DNA matches it firmly. Part of the rows lack a size; the others show once, few, many or a class for expanded clones.

v_call	clone_size	d_call	j_call	cdr3_nt	cdr3_aa
TRBV6-5	NA	NA	TRBJ1-5	TGTGCTACCAGACAGGCCGGCAATCAGCCCCAGCATTTT	CATRQAGNQPQHF
TRBV28	NA	TRBD1	TRBJ2-1	TGTGCCAGCACCAGGACAGGGGGCATCCATGAGCAGTTCTTC	CASTRTGGIHEQFF
TRBV5-1	NA	NA	TRBJ2-5	TGCGCCAGCAGCGGGTGGGGCAGGACCGTCCAAGAGACCCAGTACTTC	CASSGWGRTVQETQYF
TRBV28	NA	NA	TRBJ2-7	TGTGCCAGCAGTGACCGGACTACTCAAACTCTCGAGCAGTACTTC	CASSDRTTQTLEQYF
TRBV30	few	NA	TRBJ2-7	TGTGCCTGGAGTGTTGGTTCAGGGATCCCCTACGAGCAGTACTTC	CAWSVGSGIPYEQYF
TRBV28	NA	TRBD1	TRBJ1-1	TGTGCCAGCAGTTTAGGGACAGGGGGGGGCCTGAACACTGAAGCTTTCTTT	CASSLGTGGGLNTEAFF
TRBV2	few	NA	TRBJ1-1	TGTGCCAGCAGTTCTCCCTTGGATGGTCGGGGGGCTTTCTTT	CASSSPLDGRGAFF
TRBV11-2	NA	NA	TRBJ2-7	TGTGCCAGCAGCGCTAGCAGTCGCAGCGAGCAGTACTTC	CASSASSRSEQYF
TRBV27	NA	TRBD1	TRBJ2-7	TGTGCCAGCAGGACAGGGGTTGCCTACGAGCAGTACTTC	CASRTGVAYEQYF
TRBV5-1	NA	NA	TRBJ1-1	TGCGCCAGCAGCTCGACAGGAGGGAACACTGAAGCTTTCTTT	CASSSTGGNTEAFF
TRBV5-1	NA	NA	TRBJ2-5	TGCGCCAGCAGCTTGGCGGACACCGGTTTCCAAGAGACCCAGTACTTC	CASSLADTGFQETQYF
TRBV12-5	NA	TRBD1	TRBJ1-2	TGTGCTAGTGGCGCGGGACAGGGAGTCGCTGGCTACACCTTC	CASGAGQGVAGYTF
TRBV15	NA	TRBD1	TRBJ2-3	TGTGCCACCAGCAGTCATGGACAGGGACCAGATACGCAGTATTTT	CATSSHGQGPDTQYF
TRBV7-2	NA	NA	TRBJ1-1	TGTGCCAGCAGCTTAAGGGGTGGTTGGACTGAAGCTTTCTTT	CASSLRGGWTEAFF
TRBV5-4	NA	TRBD1	TRBJ2-7	TGTGCCAGCAGCTTACTGGGGACAGCCTCCGAGAACGAGCAGTACTTC	CASSLLGTASENEQYF
TRBV4-1	once	NA	TRBJ2-1	TGCGCCAGCAGCCAAGAAAGCAGGGTTGACAATGAGCAGTTCTTC	CASSQESRVDNEQFF
TRBV11-3	NA	TRBD2	TRBJ2-3	TGTGCCAGCAGCGATCAAATACCGGGGGGGCAAACAGATACGCAGTATTTT	CASSDQIPGGQTDTQYF
TRBV11-2	NA	TRBD1	TRBJ1-6	TGTGCCAGCAGCTACGCAGGGGGCCCAATCCCGCATTCACCCCTCCACTTT	CASSYAGGPIPHSPLHF
TRBV2	NA	TRBD2	TRBJ2-7	TGTGCCAGCAGTGCTCAGACTAGCGGGGGGAAAGTATACGAGCAGTACTTC	CASSAQTSGGKVYEQYF
TRBV15	NA	TRBD2	TRBJ2-7	TGTGCCACCAGTCCTTCCAAGGCGGTAGCGGGGGGAATGAAGTACTTC	CATSPSKAVAGGMKYF
TRBV3-1/TRBV3-2	NA	TRBD2	TRBJ2-5	TGTGCCAGCAGCCAACGAGGACTAGCGGTTGCGACCCAGTACTTC	CASSQRGLAVATQYF
TRBV3-1/TRBV3-2	once	NA	TRBJ1-2	TGTGCCAGCAGCCAAGGGGGCCGCACAGCCTTTTATGGCTACACCTTC	CASSQGGRTAFYGYTF
TRBV5-6	NA	TRBD2	TRBJ2-1	TGTGCCAGCAGCGACCAGACTAGCGGGGGACATGAGCAGTTCTTC	CASSDQTSGGHEQFF